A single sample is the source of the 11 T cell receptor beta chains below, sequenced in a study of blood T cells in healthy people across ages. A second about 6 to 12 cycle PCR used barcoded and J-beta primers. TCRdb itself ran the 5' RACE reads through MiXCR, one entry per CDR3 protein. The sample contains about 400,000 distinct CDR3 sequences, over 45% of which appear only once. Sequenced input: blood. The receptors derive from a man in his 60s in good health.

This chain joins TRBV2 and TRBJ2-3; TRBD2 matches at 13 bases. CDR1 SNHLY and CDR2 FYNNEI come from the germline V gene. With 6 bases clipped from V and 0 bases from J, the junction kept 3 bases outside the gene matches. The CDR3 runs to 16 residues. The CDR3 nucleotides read TGTGCCAGCAGGGGGACTAGCGGGGCGAGCACAGATACGCAGTATTTT. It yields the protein CASRGTSGASTDTQYF.

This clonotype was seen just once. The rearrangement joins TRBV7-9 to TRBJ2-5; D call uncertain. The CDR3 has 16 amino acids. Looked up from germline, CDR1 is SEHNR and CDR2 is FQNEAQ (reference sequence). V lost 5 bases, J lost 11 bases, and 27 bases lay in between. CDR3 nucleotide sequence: TGTGCCAGCAGCCCAAAAAATTCCAGCTCCTACAATGAGCAGTACTTC. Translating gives CASSPKNSSSYNEQYF.

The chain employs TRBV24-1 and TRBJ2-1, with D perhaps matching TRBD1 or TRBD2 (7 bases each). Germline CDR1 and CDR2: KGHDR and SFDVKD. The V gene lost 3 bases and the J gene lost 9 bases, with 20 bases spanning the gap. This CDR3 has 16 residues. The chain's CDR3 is CATSDPGPGGVSEQFF. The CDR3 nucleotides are TGTGCCACCAGTGATCCCGGGCCAGGGGGGGTGAGTGAGCAGTTCTTC.

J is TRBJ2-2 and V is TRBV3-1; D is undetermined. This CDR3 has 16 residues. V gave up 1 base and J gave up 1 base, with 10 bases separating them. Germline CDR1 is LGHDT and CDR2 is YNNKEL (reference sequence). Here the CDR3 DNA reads TGTGCCAGCAGCCAAGTGTCCTGGCGGAACACCGGGGAGCTGTTTTTT. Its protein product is CASSQVSWRNTGELFF.

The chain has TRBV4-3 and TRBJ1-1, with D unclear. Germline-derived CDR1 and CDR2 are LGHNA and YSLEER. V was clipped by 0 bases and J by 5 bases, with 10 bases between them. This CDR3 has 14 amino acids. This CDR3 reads CASSQDWYGTEAFF. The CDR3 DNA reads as TGCGCCAGCAGCCAAGATTGGTACGGGACTGAAGCTTTCTTT.

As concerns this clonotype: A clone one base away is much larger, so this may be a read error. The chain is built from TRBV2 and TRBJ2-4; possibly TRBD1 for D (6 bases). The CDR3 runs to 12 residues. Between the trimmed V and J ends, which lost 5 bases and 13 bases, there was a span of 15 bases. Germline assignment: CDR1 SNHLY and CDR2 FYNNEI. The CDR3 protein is CASSTGNYKQYF. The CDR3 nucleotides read TGTGCCAGCAGTACAGGGAACTACAAGCAGTACTTC.

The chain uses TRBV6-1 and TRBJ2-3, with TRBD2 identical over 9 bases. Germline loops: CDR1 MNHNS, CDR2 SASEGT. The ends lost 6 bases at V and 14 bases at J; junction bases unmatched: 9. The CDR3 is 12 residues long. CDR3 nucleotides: TGTGCCAGCAGCCCCGGTGGGGGACTAGCGTATTTT. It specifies CASSPGGGLAYF.

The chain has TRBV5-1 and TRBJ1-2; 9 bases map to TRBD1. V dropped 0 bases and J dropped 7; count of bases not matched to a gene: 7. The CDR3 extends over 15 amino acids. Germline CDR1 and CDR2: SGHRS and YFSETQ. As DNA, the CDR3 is TGCGCCAGCAGCTTGGCGGGGGACAGGGTCGGTGGCTACACCTTC. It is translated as CASSLAGDRVGGYTF.

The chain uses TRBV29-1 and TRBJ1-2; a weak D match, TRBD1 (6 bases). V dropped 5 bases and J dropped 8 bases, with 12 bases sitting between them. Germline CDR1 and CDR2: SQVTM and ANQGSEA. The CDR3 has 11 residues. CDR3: CSVRGALGYTF. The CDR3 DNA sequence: TGCAGCGTTCGGGGGGCGTTAGGCTACACCTTC.

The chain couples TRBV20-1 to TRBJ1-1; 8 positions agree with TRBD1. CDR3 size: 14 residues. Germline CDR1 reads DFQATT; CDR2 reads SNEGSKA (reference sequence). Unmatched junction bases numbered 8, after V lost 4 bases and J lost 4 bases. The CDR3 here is CSATPQGGGTEAFF. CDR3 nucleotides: TGCAGTGCTACTCCACAGGGGGGGGGCACTGAAGCTTTCTTT.

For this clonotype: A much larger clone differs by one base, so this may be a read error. The CDR3, as DNA: TGTGCCAGCAGTTTAGTGGGGAGGGCCGCTGAGCAGTTCTTC. Translated, it gives CASSLVGRAAEQFF. The rearrangement joins TRBV27 to TRBJ2-1; 7 bases are shared with TRBD2. Germline V gives CDR1 MNHEY, CDR2 SMNVEV (reference sequence). The CDR3 is made up of 14 amino acids. The V gene end was trimmed by 2 bases and the J gene end by 9 bases; junction bases not matched to a gene: 7.